These 14 T cell receptor beta chains were sequenced from one sample in a study of T cells in localized non-small cell lung cancer. Only in-frame clones appear in the TCRdb table, and some are missing; sequencing was by immunoSEQ multiplex PCR. Of approximately 150,000 clones listed, roughly 90% are singletons. The material sequenced was peripheral blood, taken before any cancer treatment. The source of these receptors is a female donor older than 55 with stage I lung adenocarcinoma.

V gene TRBV30 combines with J gene TRBJ1-2, with D hard to call. The CDR3 runs 14 residues. Germline V gene sequence: CDR1 GTSNPN, CDR2 SVGIG (reference sequence). Trimming removed 8 bases from V and 8 bases from J, with 24 bases in between. The chain's CDR3 is CAQTVSPGKGGYTF. The CDR3 DNA reads TGTGCCCAGACGGTCTCCCCCGGGAAAGGAGGCTACACCTTC.

V usage is TRBV6-1 and J usage is TRBJ2-1; D may be TRBD2 (6 bases). CDR3 size: 13 residues. Germline CDR1 is MNHNS and CDR2 is SASEGT. The V end was cut by 5 bases, the J end by 8 bases, with 13 bases between. CDR3 DNA: TGTGCCAGCAGTCCTGCGGGGACTTATGAGCAGTTCTTC. Its protein product is CASSPAGTYEQFF.

The chain joins TRBV7-9 to TRBJ1-2, with no clear D. Trimming stripped 5 bases from V and 7 bases from J, with 14 bases between. In germline, CDR1 is SEHNR, CDR2 FQNEAQ (reference sequence). The length of the CDR3 is 13 residues. CDR3 in DNA: TGTGCCAGCAGCCTATCCGGGGAGCTTGGCTACACCTTC. Protein product: CASSLSGELGYTF.

CDR3 bases: TGTGCCAGCAGGGGAGACAGGGTCCATCGAGAGAACAATGAGCAGTTCTTC. Amino acids: CASRGDRVHRENNEQFF. J is TRBJ2-1 and V is TRBV28, with 7 positions matching TRBD1. The CDR3 loop spans 17 amino acids. V lost 6 bases and J lost 5; bases outside the gene matches: 16. Germline CDR1 MDHEN, CDR2 SYDVKM.

This clone came up once. The chain employs TRBV6-6 and TRBJ1-2; 10 bases fit TRBD1. Germline V gene lookup returns CDR1 MNHNY and CDR2 SVGAGI (reference sequence). The CDR3 is 15 residues long. V was pared by 6 bases and J by 6 bases, with 10 bases of the junction left unmatched. CDR3 in amino acids: CASSVDRDRGHGYTF. The CDR3 DNA reads as TGTGCCAGCAGCGTGGACCGGGACAGGGGTCATGGCTACACCTTC.

V is TRBV4-1 and J is TRBJ2-3; perhaps TRBD1 as D (6 bases). V shed 3 bases and J shed 6 bases, with 16 bases lying between them. Germline loops: CDR1 MGHRA, CDR2 YSYEKL. The CDR3 runs to 15 residues. The chain's CDR3 is CASSHPSGQGDTQYF. The CDR3 DNA sequence: TGCGCCAGCAGCCACCCCTCGGGGCAGGGGGATACGCAGTATTTT.

The genes are TRBV7-6 and TRBJ1-4; D unclear. The V gene lost 1 base and the J gene lost 0 bases, with 12 bases spanning the gap. CDR3 length: 17 residues. CDR1 is SGHVS, CDR2 FNYEAQ, per germline. The CDR3 loop reads CASSLGRRETTNEKLFF. The CDR3 DNA reads as TGTGCCAGCAGCTTAGGTCGTAGGGAGACAACTAATGAAAAACTGTTTTTT. Drawing the rest from reference TRBV7-6 and TRBJ1-4, the complete variable domain is GAGVSQSPRYKVTKRGQDVALRCDPISGHVSLYWYRQALGQGPEFLTYFNYEAQQDKSGLPNDRFSAERPEGSISTLTIQRTEQRDSAMYRCASSLGRRETTNEKLFFGSGTQLSVL.

This chain uses TRBV4-2 with TRBJ2-3, with 10 bases lining up with TRBD2. The CDR3 has 18 amino acids. Germline V CDR1 and CDR2: LGHNA, YNFKEQ. Trimming took 0 bases from V and 3 from J; bases not matched to a gene: 9. The CDR3 region has the DNA TGTGCCAGCAGCCAAGATTGGACTAGCGGTCGCGGGACAGATACGCAGTATTTT. This translates into CASSQDWTSGRGTDTQYF.

The chain links TRBV30 to TRBJ1-4; 8 nucleotides agree with TRBD1. CDR1 and CDR2 (germline): GTSNPN, SVGIG (reference sequence). The CDR3 totals 14 residues. Trimming cost V 2 bases and J 8 bases; bases outside gene matches: 7. The CDR3 DNA reads as TGTGCCTGGAGTCAGGACAGGGAGGGGGAAAAACTGTTTTTT. Protein product: CAWSQDREGEKLFF.

V is TRBV4-1 and J is TRBJ1-1; D might be TRBD1 (6 bases). Germline loops: CDR1 MGHRA, CDR2 YSYEKL. Trimming cost V 6 bases and J 0 bases, with 17 bases left between them. The CDR3 has 16 amino acids. The CDR3 coding sequence is TGCGCCAGCAGTATAACAGCCGGGACACTGAACACTGAAGCTTTCTTT. Protein product: CASSITAGTLNTEAFF.

The chain carries TRBV6-6 and TRBJ1-5; weak D call: TRBD1 (5 bases). Germline loops: CDR1 MNHNY, CDR2 SVGAGI (reference sequence). The germline V and J ends were trimmed by 2 bases and 4 bases, with 15 bases remaining between them. This CDR3 region has 16 residues. The CDR3 loop is CASSYLRTINNQPQHF. As DNA, the CDR3 is TGTGCCAGCAGTTACCTGCGGACAATTAATAATCAGCCCCAGCATTTT.

V usage is TRBV29-1 and J usage is TRBJ1-2; D is unclear. V was trimmed by 3 bases and J by 5 bases, leaving 13 bases between them. CDR3 length: 13 residues. CDR1 SQVTM and CDR2 ANQGSEA come from the germline V gene. This CDR3 reads CSVDRQDGYGYTF. The CDR3 region has the DNA TGCAGCGTTGATCGGCAGGATGGGTATGGCTACACCTTC.

This clone was seen a single time. J is TRBJ2-2 and V is TRBV5-1; a possible D gene is TRBD1 (5 bases). Per the germline V gene, CDR1 is SGHRS and CDR2 is YFSETQ. The germline V and J ends were trimmed by 6 bases and 0 bases, with 15 bases remaining between them. This CDR3 has 16 amino acids. As DNA, the CDR3 is TGCGCCAGCAAGCCCGACAGTAAAGCGAACACCGGGGAGCTGTTTTTT. It specifies CASKPDSKANTGELFF. Using reference TRBV5-1 and TRBJ2-2 for the parts outside the CDR3, the full variable domain is KAGVTQTPRYLIKTRGQQVTLSCSPISGHRSVSWYQQTPGQGLQFLFEYFSETQRNKGNFPGRFSGRQFSNSRSEMNVSTLELGDSALYLCASKPDSKANTGELFFGEGSRLTVL.

The chain is built from TRBV19 and TRBJ2-1; 8 bases match TRBD2. The CDR3 has 15 residues. With 5 bases clipped from V and 7 bases from J, the junction kept 10 bases outside the gene matches. Germline V gene sequence: CDR1 LNHDA, CDR2 SQIVND (reference sequence). CDR3 region: CASSPGLAFRNEQFF. The CDR3 nucleotides read TGTGCCAGTAGTCCCGGACTAGCTTTTCGTAATGAGCAGTTCTTC.